One and the same sample provided the 19 T cell receptor beta chains below, sequenced in a study of identifying expanded T cells in peripheral blood. Using immunoSEQ multiplex PCR, the repertoire was profiled, and TCRdb retains in-frame clones only, with some absent. The data show roughly 100,000 clones, around 88% seen once. Material: blood. The receptors come from a person between 18 and 75 years old in good health.

The J gene is TRBJ2-7, the V gene TRBV5-6; D is undetermined. CDR1 is SGHDT and CDR2 is YYEEEE in the germline V gene. This CDR3 is built from 13 residues. The ends were cut back, 3 bases at V and 3 bases at J, with 10 bases in the middle. The DNA of the CDR3 is TGTGCCAGCAGCTGGACCTTGGACTACGAGCAGTACTTC. Encoded protein: CASSWTLDYEQYF.

This clone has a single count. This rearrangement joins TRBV29-1 to TRBJ1-1; tentatively, D is TRBD1 (6 bases). The CDR3 has 11 amino acids. The germline CDR1 and CDR2 sequences are SQVTM and ANQGSEA. V shed 3 bases and J shed 10 bases, with 12 bases lying between them. CDR3 bases: TGCAGCGTTGACAGGGGAATAGGAGCTTTCTTT. Amino acids: CSVDRGIGAFF.

The chain combines TRBV6-1 with TRBJ2-7, with D tentatively TRBD2 (6 bases). Germline assignment: CDR1 MNHNS and CDR2 SASEGT. The CDR3 has 13 residues. The germline V and J ends were trimmed by 7 bases and 0 bases, with 10 bases remaining between them. The CDR3 region has the DNA TGTGCCAGCATAGGAGGGAGCTCCTACGAGCAGTACTTC. Protein sequence: CASIGGSSYEQYF.

V gene TRBV28 combines with J gene TRBJ1-2; tentatively, D is TRBD1 (6 bases). Germline CDR1 is MDHEN and CDR2 is SYDVKM. V lost 7 bases to trimming and J lost 3 bases, with 18 bases between them. The CDR3 extends over 15 amino acids. Written as DNA, the CDR3 is TGTGCCAGCACCTCTCCAGGGGCGGGTGACTATGGCTACACCTTC. Protein sequence: CASTSPGAGDYGYTF.

V and J are TRBV29-1 and TRBJ1-2; a possible D gene is TRBD1 (5 bases). The CDR3 runs to 14 residues. The V gene lost 5 bases and the J gene lost 7 bases, with 20 bases spanning the gap. CDR1 is SQVTM, CDR2 ANQGSEA, per germline. The CDR3, as DNA: TGCAGCGTTTCTACCGGGACCGGATTGTTTGGCTACACCTTC. Translating it yields CSVSTGTGLFGYTF.

In the case of this clone: In this CDR3 the conserved last residue, phenylalanine or tryptophan, is missing, so a read error is likely. The DNA is left out, because the CDR3 cannot be placed on it with certainty; the CDR3 is given as TCRdb lists it. CDR3 region: CASRREQAGTSPFI. The V and J genes are TRBV6-1 and TRBJ2-7; the D call TRBD2 from the table was never checked on the DNA. The CDR3 length is 14 residues, termini included. Germline V gene sequence: CDR1 MNHNS, CDR2 SASEGT.

V usage is TRBV29-1 and J usage is TRBJ1-2, with 8 bases that match TRBD1. Germline loops: CDR1 SQVTM, CDR2 ANQGSEA. CDR3 length equals 13 residues. The junction had 3 bases not matched to a gene; V was cut back by 6 bases and J by 0 bases. CDR3 sequence (DNA): TGCAGCGTCGAGGGACAGGCTAACTATGGCTACACCTTC. This translates into CSVEGQANYGYTF.

The chain is built from TRBV10-1 and TRBJ2-7; TRBD1 is a possible D gene (5 bases). The CDR3 contains 12 residues. V was pared by 10 bases and J by 2 bases, with 12 bases between. Germline V gene sequence: CDR1 WNHNN, CDR2 SYGVQD (reference sequence). CDR3 DNA sequence: TGCGCCACCCTCCCAGGGACCTACGAGCAGTACTTC. It codes for CATLPGTYEQYF.

The genes are TRBV1 and TRBJ1-4. TRBV1 is listed as a pseudogene. The CDR3 is 15 amino acids. The DNA of the CDR3 is TGCACCAGCAGCCGAGGATGGGTCGCTAATGAAAAACTGTTTTTT. It codes for CTSSRGWVANEKLFF.

The chain recombines TRBV7-2 with TRBJ2-7, with TRBD1 identical over 7 bases. Germline V lookup: CDR1 SGHTA, CDR2 FQGNSA. CDR3 length: 15 residues. Trimming at V came to 5 bases and at J to 0 bases, leaving 7 bases not matched to a gene. CDR3 DNA sequence: TGTGCCAGCAGCCCACAGGGGTATCGCTCCTACGAGCAGTACTTC. Translated, it gives CASSPQGYRSYEQYF. Together with reference TRBV7-2 and TRBJ2-7, the CDR3 gives the full variable domain: GAGVSQSPSNKVTEKGKDVELRCDPISGHTALYWYRQSLGQGLEFLIYFQGNSAPDKSGLPSDRFSAERTGGSVSTLTIQRTQQEDSAVYLCASSPQGYRSYEQYFGPGTRLTVT.

The chain employs TRBV27 and TRBJ2-7; a weak D match, TRBD1 (6 bases). The CDR3 covers 13 residues. From germline, CDR1 is MNHEY and CDR2 SMNVEV (reference sequence). V dropped 3 bases and J dropped 5 bases, with 11 bases sitting between them. In DNA form, the CDR3 reads TGTGCCAGCAGTTTTCAGGGGTCGGACGAGCAGTACTTC. This codes for CASSFQGSDEQYF.

The chain joins TRBV6-1 to TRBJ1-5, with D tentatively TRBD1 (5 bases). Germline V CDR1 and CDR2: MNHNS, SASEGT. Trimming stripped 4 bases from V and 3 bases from J, with 7 bases between. The CDR3 covers 13 residues. CDR3 nucleotides: TGTGCCAGCAGTGGACAGTTCAATCAGCCCCAGCATTTT. Translation gives CASSGQFNQPQHF.

CDR3 protein: CASSLGSGGTHQPQHF. Here the CDR3 DNA reads TGTGCCAGCAGCTTAGGTTCCGGGGGGACCCATCAGCCCCAGCATTTT. V and J are TRBV7-2 and TRBJ1-5; possible D gene TRBD1, 5 bases. CDR3 length: 16 residues. Germline assignment: CDR1 SGHTA and CDR2 FQGNSA. The ends were cut back, 1 base at V and 5 bases at J, with 15 bases in the middle.

This clone was detected once. The chain employs TRBV28 and TRBJ2-6; 8 nucleotides line up with TRBD1. CDR1 and CDR2 from the germline V gene are MDHEN and SYDVKM. Trimming cost V 5 bases and J 2 bases; bases outside gene matches: 8. The CDR3 extends over 17 amino acids. The CDR3 reads CASSTPGGGTGANVLTF. The CDR3 DNA reads as TGTGCCAGCAGTACGCCAGGGGGCGGGACTGGGGCCAACGTCCTGACTTTC.

The chain is built from TRBV5-4 and TRBJ1-2; D may be TRBD1 (5 bases). Germline V gives CDR1 SGHNT, CDR2 YYREEE (reference sequence). The CDR3 runs 14 residues. The V end was cut by 3 bases, the J end by 6 bases, with 15 bases between. Here the CDR3 reads CASSSDIRTNGYTF. The CDR3 nucleotides are TGTGCCAGCAGCTCGGACATCCGTACCAATGGCTACACCTTC. The full variable domain, with the rest looked up from reference TRBV5-4 and TRBJ1-2, is ETGVTQSPTHLIKTRGQQVTLRCSSQSGHNTVSWYQQALGQGPQFIFQYYREEENGRGNFPPRFSGLQFPNYSSELNVNALELDDSALYLCASSSDIRTNGYTFGSGTRLTVV.

This sequence joins TRBV28 and TRBJ2-1; the D gene could be TRBD1 or TRBD2 (5 bases each). Per the germline V gene, CDR1 is MDHEN and CDR2 is SYDVKM. The CDR3 sequence is 17 residues long. V was pared by 5 bases and J by 8 bases, with 25 bases between. The CDR3 protein is CASSPHRGPRSFDEQFF. The CDR3 DNA sequence: TGTGCCAGCAGTCCACATCGGGGCCCTAGGTCCTTCGATGAGCAGTTCTTC.

The CDR3 DNA reads TGTGCCAGCAGTCCCCCAGGGATAAATACGCAGTATTTT. Encoded protein: CASSPPGINTQYF. The chain uses TRBV6-1 and TRBJ2-3; D possibly corresponds to TRBD1 (5 bases). The V end was cut by 5 bases, the J end by 7 bases, with 13 bases between. The germline CDR1 and CDR2 sequences are MNHNS and SASEGT. CDR3 length: 13 residues.

The rearrangement links TRBV7-3 to TRBJ2-5; unclear D gene. The CDR3 loop spans 13 amino acids. Germline V gives CDR1 SGHTA, CDR2 FQGTGA. V dropped 5 bases and J dropped 5 bases, with 12 bases sitting between them. CDR3 amino acids: CASSPRNGETQYF. Here the CDR3 DNA reads TGTGCCAGCAGCCCACGTAATGGGGAGACCCAGTACTTC.

The genes are TRBV21-1 and TRBJ1-5. TRBV21-1 is shown as a pseudogene. The CDR3 consists of 16 residues. The CDR3 region is CASNLLGRGGNQPQHF. The CDR3 coding sequence is TGTGCCAGCAACCTCTTGGGCAGGGGAGGAAATCAGCCCCAGCATTTT.